This T cell receptor beta chain was sequenced for a study of T cell repertoires in cytomegalovirus infection. For the study at large: CMV epitopes, recently identified HLA-C-restricted and well-studied HLA-B-restricted, were used. A matching HLA type, together with CMV infection, was signaled by public TCR beta signatures. Study outcomes and limitations: Accumulated public TCR beta family frequency recognized individuals carrying CMV together with the relevant HLA. HLA-C-restricted CMV-specific TCR beta clonotypes prevailed in the ex vivo response.

The CDR3 is 15 amino acids. V gave up 8 bases and J gave up 0 bases; unmatched junction bases: 7. Germline CDR1 and CDR2: SEHNR and FQNEAQ (reference sequence). TCRdb passed the reads through MiXCR, listing each CDR3 protein once. The sample yields about 920,000 distinct CDR3 sequences, around 32% seen once. For this clonotype: Its specificity is not known.

This sequence was found in a human donor in good health (CMV status not recorded). Some clones in this sample may be carry-over from other donors' samples. The genes are TRBV7-9 and TRBJ2-1; TRBD2 matches at 7 bases. Specimen: cultured CD8+ T cells from PBMCs, collected from culture after CMV antigen stimulation. The CDR3 nucleotides read TGTGCCAGCGGACACCGGGGGGTCTCCTACAATGAGCAGTTCTTC. Protein product: CASGHRGVSYNEQFF.